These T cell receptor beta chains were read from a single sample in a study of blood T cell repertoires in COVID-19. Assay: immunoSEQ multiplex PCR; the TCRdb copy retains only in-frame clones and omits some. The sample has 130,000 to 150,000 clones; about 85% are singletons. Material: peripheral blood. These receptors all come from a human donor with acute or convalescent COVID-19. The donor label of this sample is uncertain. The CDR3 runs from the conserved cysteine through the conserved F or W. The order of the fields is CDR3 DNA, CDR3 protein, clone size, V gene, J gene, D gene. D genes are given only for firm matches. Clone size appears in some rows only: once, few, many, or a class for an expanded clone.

TGTGCCAGCCTGTGGGGAGTGAACACTGAAGCTTTCTTT	CASLWGVNTEAFF	-	TRBV12-3/TRBV12-4	TRBJ1-1	-
TGTGCCAGCAGCCGCCCCGGCGGGCTGAGGGACACTGAAGCTTTCTTT	CASSRPGGLRDTEAFF	-	TRBV21-1	TRBJ1-1	-
TGTGCCAGCAGCCAAGATTGGAAACAGGGGAAATCCTACGAGCAGTACTTC	CASSQDWKQGKSYEQYF	-	TRBV4-2	TRBJ2-7	TRBD1
TGTGCCAGCTCTCACGGACAGAGCTCTGGAAACACCATATATTTT	CASSHGQSSGNTIYF	-	TRBV18	TRBJ1-3	-
TGTGCCAGCAGCCCCAAATTCCGGGTGTCAAACACCATATATTTT	CASSPKFRVSNTIYF	-	TRBV7-9	TRBJ1-3	-
TGTGCCAGCAGTCCCGGGAGCGGGGGGACCATCTGGGAGCAGTACTTC	CASSPGSGGTIWEQYF	-	TRBV6-2/TRBV6-3	TRBJ2-7	TRBD2
TGCAGCGTTGAATGGGGGCTGGGAGAAGCTTTCTTT	CSVEWGLGEAFF	-	TRBV29-1	TRBJ1-1	-
TGTGCCAGCAGTTTACGGACAGGGCGGGATTCACCCCTCCACTTT	CASSLRTGRDSPLHF	-	TRBV27	TRBJ1-6	TRBD1
TGCAGCGTTGGGGGACAGGGGGACGAGCAGTACTTC	CSVGGQGDEQYF	-	TRBV29-1	TRBJ2-7	TRBD1
TGTGCCTCCTGCCCCCTGGGAGGGTCGAACACCGGGGAGCTGTTTTTT	CASCPLGGSNTGELFF	-	TRBV19	TRBJ2-2	TRBD2
TGTGCCAGCAGCTCGGGGGGCGAAGCTTTCTTT	CASSSGGEAFF	-	TRBV7-8	TRBJ1-1	-
TGTGCCAGCAGCTTAGCTAGCGGGGGGTCCTACGAGCAGTACTTC	CASSLASGGSYEQYF	-	TRBV7-9	TRBJ2-7	TRBD2
TGTGCCAGCAGAAATCAGGGGGGAGTCACCGGGGAGCTGTTTTTT	CASRNQGGVTGELFF	-	TRBV4-2	TRBJ2-2	-
TGTGCCAGTAGTACGACAGGGGGAGGTCAGCCCCAGCATTTT	CASSTTGGGQPQHF	once	TRBV19	TRBJ1-5	TRBD1
TGCGCCAGCAGCCAAGATACAGGGGGCTTCGAAAAAATGAACACTGAAGCTTTCTTT	CASSQDTGGFEKMNTEAFF	-	TRBV4-3	TRBJ1-1	TRBD1
TGCGCCAGCAGCCCCATCCTGGCGGGACAGGGGAACACTGAAGCTTTCTTT	CASSPILAGQGNTEAFF	-	TRBV5-1	TRBJ1-1	TRBD1
TGTGCCAGTACCCCGGAGGGGCCCTCAACCCAATACACCTTC	CASTPEGPSTQYTF	few	TRBV19	TRBJ1-2	-
TGTGCCAGCAGAAGCGACAGGGAAAATAACTATGGCTACACCTTC	CASRSDRENNYGYTF	-	TRBV3-1/TRBV3-2	TRBJ1-2	TRBD1
TGTGCCAGCTCACTAAGACAGGAGGTGGCTTATGGCTACACCTTC	CASSLRQEVAYGYTF	-	TRBV18	TRBJ1-2	-
TGTGCCAGCAGCCCACCGGGGGGAAGCGGGAGATACAATGAGCAGTTCTTC	CASSPPGGSGRYNEQFF	-	TRBV13	TRBJ2-1	TRBD2
TGTGCCAGCAGCTCAGGGGATAAAAACATTCAGTACTTC	CASSSGDKNIQYF	-	TRBV7-2	TRBJ2-4	-
TGTGCCATCAGTGAGTCGGAGGTGAACTATGGCTACACCTTC	CAISESEVNYGYTF	few	TRBV10-3	TRBJ1-2	-